Below, 28 T cell receptor beta chains from the same sample are listed, as sequenced in a study of blood T cells in healthy people across ages. Combining a sample-barcoded 5' primer with a J-beta primer mix, a second PCR ran for about 7 to 11 cycles. TCRdb ran MiXCR on the 5' RACE reads and lists one entry per CDR3 protein. The sample yields hundreds of thousands of distinct CDR3 sequences, roughly 40% seen once. Sample: blood. These receptors were collected from a man younger than 30 in good health.

Comment on this clonotype: Just one base apart from a much larger clone, this may be a read error. The V gene is TRBV5-6, the J gene TRBJ2-1; D perhaps matches TRBD1 (6 bases). The CDR3 has 16 residues. V was trimmed by 2 bases and J by 10 bases, leaving 22 bases between them. Per the germline V gene, CDR1 is SGHDT and CDR2 is YYEEEE. This CDR3 reads CASSFNQGTRSYEQFF. The DNA of the CDR3 is TGTGCCAGCAGCTTTAATCAGGGGACGCGCTCCTACGAGCAGTTCTTC.

As regards this clonotype: A junction end diverges from the germline sequence, so it may reflect a read error. The chain carries TRBV5-6 and TRBJ2-1; TRBD2 is a possible D gene (5 bases). CDR3 length: 16 amino acids. The germline V gene has CDR1 SGHDT and CDR2 YYEEEE. In nucleotides, the CDR3 is TGTGCCAGCAGCTTGAACGGAGGCAGCTCCTACAATGAGCAGCTCTTC. Its translation: CASSLNGGSSYNEQLF.

Comments on this clonotype: One end of the junction varies from germline; a read error may be responsible. The chain is built from TRBV4-2 and TRBJ2-7; D remains ambiguous. Germline V lookup: CDR1 LGHNA, CDR2 YNFKEQ. CDR3 length: 16 residues. The CDR3 DNA follows: TGTGCCGGCAGCCAAGATATCGCCTCCTCCTACAATGAGCAGTACTTC. Its translation: CAGSQDIASSYNEQYF.

This rearrangement joins TRBV12-3 or TRBV12-4 to TRBJ2-5; D gene unclear. The V gene lost 2 bases and the J gene lost 1 base, with 8 bases spanning the gap. The CDR3 extends over 14 amino acids. The CDR3 DNA sequence: TGTGCCAGCAGTTTAATGGGGTCCCAAGAGACCCAGTACTTC. It codes for CASSLMGSQETQYF.

V gene TRBV20-1 combines with J gene TRBJ2-5; 8 bases are a match to TRBD2. The CDR3 length is 13 residues. Germline V CDR1 and CDR2: DFQATT, SNEGSKA (reference sequence). The CDR3 nucleotides read TGCAGCGGGAGGGGGGGGTACCAAGAGACCCAGTACTTC. This translates into CSGRGGYQETQYF.

The rearrangement uses TRBV21-1 and TRBJ2-4; TRBD2 is the table's D call and was not checked against the DNA. TRBJ2-5 matches the DNA end more closely, so the J call is doubtful. TRBV21-1 is designated a pseudogene. CDR3 length: 14 residues. DNA for the CDR3: TGTGCCAGCAGCAAAGGAGCGGCTGCTGAGACCCAGTACTTC. This encodes CASSKGAAAETQYF.

The V call is TRBV12-3 or TRBV12-4, the J call TRBJ1-5; 11 bases are shared with TRBD1. After removal of 8 bases from V and 6 bases from J, the junction contained 6 bases not matched to a gene. The CDR3 contains 14 residues. The CDR3 is CASRGTGGVQPQHF. The CDR3, as DNA: TGTGCCAGCCGGGGGACAGGGGGTGTTCAGCCCCAGCATTTT.

The rearrangement joins TRBV28 to TRBJ2-7; 8 nucleotides line up with TRBD1. Per the germline V gene, CDR1 is MDHEN and CDR2 is SYDVKM. Unmatched junction bases numbered 10, after V lost 5 bases and J lost 7 bases. This CDR3 is 14 amino acids long. The CDR3 sequence is CASSAGQEANEQYF. In DNA, the CDR3 is TGTGCCAGCAGTGCGGGACAGGAGGCCAATGAGCAGTACTTC.

This clonotype was recorded a few times. This chain connects TRBV4-3 to TRBJ2-2; D ambiguous. V was cut by 0 bases and J by 11 bases, with 13 bases left in between. This CDR3 has 14 amino acids. Germline V gene sequence: CDR1 LGHNA, CDR2 YSLEER. The CDR3 DNA reads TGCGCCAGCAGCCAAGATATTCTGGCAGGCGAGCTGTTTTTT. Protein: CASSQDILAGELFF.

The V call is TRBV12-3 or TRBV12-4, the J call TRBJ1-5; D gene ambiguous. The length of the CDR3 is 15 residues. The V end lost 3 bases, the J end lost 0 bases, and 9 bases lay between the germline ends. This CDR3 reads CASSFGSSSNQPQHF. CDR3 DNA: TGTGCCAGCAGTTTCGGCAGCTCTAGCAATCAGCCCCAGCATTTT.

Worth noting for this clonotype: A much bigger clone sits one base away, suggesting this may be a read error. The rearrangement uses TRBV20-1 and TRBJ1-3; D is ambiguous. The CDR3 loop spans 13 amino acids. From germline, CDR1 is DFQATT and CDR2 SNEGSKA (reference sequence). The CDR3 protein is CSALLGTGNTVYF. DNA for the CDR3: TGCAGTGCTCTCCTGGGTACGGGAAACACCGTATATTTT.

In the case of this clonotype: A much larger clone lies one base from this, so it may be a read error. The CDR3 loop is CVSSLGQNEQYF. CDR3 bases: TGTGTCAGCAGTTTAGGGCAGAATGAGCAGTACTTC. The chain couples TRBV12-3 or TRBV12-4 to TRBJ2-7, with unresolved D. This CDR3 region has 12 residues.

This rearrangement joins TRBV7-2 to TRBJ2-7; D is perhaps TRBD1 or TRBD2 (5 bases each). V was pared by 1 base and J by 1 base, with 11 bases between. Germline CDR1 is SGHTA and CDR2 is FQGNSA. CDR3 length: 15 amino acids. The CDR3 DNA reads as TGTGCCAGCAGCTTAGTAGGGGACCAATCCTACGAGCAGTACTTC. It encodes CASSLVGDQSYEQYF.

The gene calls are TRBV7-3 and TRBJ2-2, with 11 bases lining up with TRBD2. J gave up 2 bases and V 1 base, and 6 bases lay outside the gene matches. Per germline, CDR1 SGHTA and CDR2 FQGTGA. The CDR3 loop spans 18 amino acids. The CDR3 DNA follows: TGTGCCAGCAGCTTAATCTCTAGCGGGGGGCCAAACACCGGGGAGCTGTTTTTT. It codes for CASSLISSGGPNTGELFF.

This clonotype was seen once. CDR3 DNA: TGCGCCAGCAGCCGCGACTCCTTGGGAAGGTACGAGCAGTACTTC. It encodes CASSRDSLGRYEQYF. The chain has TRBV5-1 and TRBJ2-7, with D unclear. From germline, CDR1 is SGHRS and CDR2 YFSETQ. The CDR3 covers 15 residues. V dropped 4 bases and J dropped 4 bases, with 18 bases sitting between them.

The genes are TRBV29-1 and TRBJ2-4; possible D gene TRBD1, 5 bases. The length of the CDR3 is 11 residues. The germline CDR1 and CDR2 sequences are SQVTM and ANQGSEA. The ends were cut back, 5 bases at V and 13 bases at J, with 15 bases in the middle. This CDR3 is CSVQQGAWQYF. CDR3 coding DNA: TGCAGCGTTCAGCAAGGGGCTTGGCAGTACTTC.

V usage is TRBV7-3 and J usage is TRBJ1-2; D remains ambiguous. This CDR3 comprises 15 residues. Germline assignment: CDR1 SGHTA and CDR2 FQGTGA. The V end lost 0 bases, the J end lost 2 bases, and 10 bases lay between the germline ends. The CDR3 loop reads CASSLTGGRNYGYTF. The DNA for the CDR3 is TGTGCCAGCAGCTTAACCGGCGGAAGGAACTATGGCTACACCTTC. The full variable domain, rest sourced from reference TRBV7-3 and TRBJ1-2, is GAGVSQTPSNKVTEKGKYVELRCDPISGHTALYWYRQSLGQGPEFLIYFQGTGAADDSGLPNDRFFAVRPEGSVSTLKIQRTERGDSAVYLCASSLTGGRNYGYTFGSGTRLTVV.

There are a few counts of this clonotype. The chain employs TRBV27 and TRBJ1-2; D gene uncertain. The V end lost 6 bases, the J end lost 5 bases, and 22 bases lay between the germline ends. The V gene's germline CDR1 is MNHEY and CDR2 SMNVEV (reference sequence). This CDR3 contains 16 residues. CDR3 loop: CASSSTRERYYYGYTF. CDR3 DNA sequence: TGTGCCAGCAGCTCGACTCGTGAAAGATATTATTATGGCTACACCTTC.

This clonotype was found a few times. This chain links TRBV20-1 with TRBJ2-3; 11 nucleotides align to TRBD2. V lost 4 bases, J lost 1 base, and 1 base stayed unmatched. Germline V CDR1 and CDR2: DFQATT, SNEGSKA (reference sequence). The CDR3 covers 14 residues. CDR3 bases: TGCAGTGCTAAGACTAGCGGGGGCACAGATACGCAGTATTTT. Protein sequence: CSAKTSGGTDTQYF.

The chain uses TRBV20-1 and TRBJ1-4; no firm D call. Germline CDR1 and CDR2: DFQATT and SNEGSKA (reference sequence). The CDR3 sequence is 15 residues long. Trimming took off 0 bases at V and 0 bases at J, with 8 bases between the two ends. DNA for the CDR3: TGCAGTGCTAGAGATCCGTCCACAACTAATGAAAAACTGTTTTTT. Protein: CSARDPSTTNEKLFF.

This clonotype was seen ten or more times. The chain recombines TRBV5-5 with TRBJ2-3, with 7 bases matching TRBD1. Germline V CDR1 and CDR2: SGHKS, YYEKEE (reference sequence). The CDR3 has 17 residues. After removal of 4 bases from V and 0 bases from J, the junction contained 11 bases not matched to a gene. CDR3 in amino acids: CASSPSGTETSTDTQYF. The CDR3 DNA reads as TGTGCCAGCAGCCCATCCGGGACAGAGACTAGCACAGATACGCAGTATTTT.

The sample holds a few counts of this clonotype. V gene TRBV4-3 combines with J gene TRBJ2-3, with no clear D. Trimming left V 1 base short and J 6 bases short, with 11 bases between. CDR1 and CDR2 (germline): LGHNA, YSLEER. The CDR3 totals 14 residues. CDR3 DNA: TGCGCCAGCAGCCAAGCGCCAGGAGCGGATACGCAGTATTTT. It translates to CASSQAPGADTQYF.

This clonotype was detected only a few times. The V gene is TRBV29-1, the J gene TRBJ1-1, with no clear D. Trimming removed 6 bases from V and 0 bases from J, with 5 bases in between. From germline, CDR1 is SQVTM and CDR2 ANQGSEA. The CDR3 is 11 amino acids. CDR3: CSVTMNTEAFF. As DNA, the CDR3 is TGCAGCGTGACCATGAACACTGAAGCTTTCTTT.

The chain joins TRBV4-3 to TRBJ2-5, with D perhaps given as TRBD1 or TRBD2 (5 bases each). Trimming took off 0 bases at V and 13 bases at J, with 18 bases between the two ends. Germline CDR1 and CDR2: LGHNA and YSLEER. The CDR3 spans 14 residues. The CDR3 DNA sequence: TGCGCCAGCAGCCAAGACAATTTATCTCCAGGGACGTACTTC. This codes for CASSQDNLSPGTYF.

Points on this clonotype: A much larger clone sits a single nucleotide away, making a read error possible. This chain connects TRBV25-1 to TRBJ2-7; 9 nucleotides match TRBD1. The CDR3 spans 14 residues. The germline CDR1 and CDR2 sequences are MGHDK and SYGVNS. The J segment lost 2 bases and the V segment lost 6 bases, leaving 5 bases of the junction unmatched. This CDR3 reads CASRLGTGTYEQYF. The DNA of the CDR3 is TGTGCCAGCAGGTTAGGGACAGGGACCTACGAGCAGTACTTC.

This clonotype has ten or more counts. The V call is TRBV20-1, the J call TRBJ2-1; 8 nucleotides agree with TRBD1. The germline V gene has CDR1 DFQATT and CDR2 SNEGSKA (reference sequence). The CDR3 is 14 residues long. With 5 bases clipped from V and 13 bases from J, the junction kept 16 bases outside the gene matches. The CDR3 DNA sequence: TGCAGTGCTCGGACAGGGTCCGGCAGCGGTCAACAGTTCTTC. It translates to CSARTGSGSGQQFF.

With regard to this clonotype: This may arise from a read error, as a much more abundant clone is one base away. This chain connects TRBV20-1 to TRBJ2-1, with D uncertain. The CDR3 has 13 residues. Per the germline V gene, CDR1 is DFQATT and CDR2 is SNEGSKA (reference sequence). The CDR3 DNA follows: TGCAATGCTAAGGGTAGCCGCTACAATGAGCAGTTCTTC. This translates into CNAKGSRYNEQFF.

This clonotype was seen ten or more times. This sequence joins TRBV29-1 and TRBJ2-3, with D possibly TRBD2 on 6 matching bases. Germline CDR1 and CDR2: SQVTM and ANQGSEA. There are 13 residues in the CDR3. The V and J ends lost 2 bases and 6 bases respectively, with 12 bases between them. The CDR3: CSVEKGTWDTQYF. The CDR3 DNA sequence: TGCAGCGTTGAAAAGGGGACTTGGGATACGCAGTATTTT.